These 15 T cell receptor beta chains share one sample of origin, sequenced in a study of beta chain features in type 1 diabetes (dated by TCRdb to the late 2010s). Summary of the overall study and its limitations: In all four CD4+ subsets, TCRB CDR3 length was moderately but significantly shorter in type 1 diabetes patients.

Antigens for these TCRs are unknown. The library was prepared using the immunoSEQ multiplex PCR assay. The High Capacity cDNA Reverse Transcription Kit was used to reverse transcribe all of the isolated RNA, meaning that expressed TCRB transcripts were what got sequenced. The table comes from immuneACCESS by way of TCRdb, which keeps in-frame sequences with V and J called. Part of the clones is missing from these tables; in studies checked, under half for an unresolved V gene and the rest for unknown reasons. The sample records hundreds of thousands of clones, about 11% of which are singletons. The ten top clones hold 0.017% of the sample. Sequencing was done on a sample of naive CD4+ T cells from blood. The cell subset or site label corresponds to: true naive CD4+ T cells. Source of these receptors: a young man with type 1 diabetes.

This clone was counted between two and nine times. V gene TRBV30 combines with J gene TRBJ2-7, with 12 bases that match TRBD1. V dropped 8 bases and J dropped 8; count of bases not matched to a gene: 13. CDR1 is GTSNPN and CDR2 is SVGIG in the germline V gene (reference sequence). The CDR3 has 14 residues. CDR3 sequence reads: CARTNSGTGGKQYF. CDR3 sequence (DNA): TGTGCCAGGACCAATTCCGGGACAGGGGGCAAGCAGTACTTC.

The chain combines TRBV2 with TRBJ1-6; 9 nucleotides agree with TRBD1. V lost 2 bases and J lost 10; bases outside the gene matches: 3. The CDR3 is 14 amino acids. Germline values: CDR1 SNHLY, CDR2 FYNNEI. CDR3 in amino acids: CASSETGQGSPLHF. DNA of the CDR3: TGTGCCAGCAGTGAAACGGGACAGGGCTCACCCCTCCACTTT.

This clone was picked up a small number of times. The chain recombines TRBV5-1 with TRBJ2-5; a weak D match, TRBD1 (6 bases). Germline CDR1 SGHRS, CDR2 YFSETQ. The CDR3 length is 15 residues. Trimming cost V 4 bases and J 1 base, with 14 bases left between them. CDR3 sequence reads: CASSSSGTPQETQYF. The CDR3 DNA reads TGCGCCAGCAGCAGCTCCGGGACACCCCAAGAGACCCAGTACTTC.

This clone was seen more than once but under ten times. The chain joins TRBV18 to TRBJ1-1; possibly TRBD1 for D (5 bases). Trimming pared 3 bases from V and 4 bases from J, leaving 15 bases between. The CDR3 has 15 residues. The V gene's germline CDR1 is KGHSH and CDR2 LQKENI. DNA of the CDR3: TGTGCCAGCTCACCCCGGGACTTTGGCGGCACTGAAGCTTTCTTT. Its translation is CASSPRDFGGTEAFF.

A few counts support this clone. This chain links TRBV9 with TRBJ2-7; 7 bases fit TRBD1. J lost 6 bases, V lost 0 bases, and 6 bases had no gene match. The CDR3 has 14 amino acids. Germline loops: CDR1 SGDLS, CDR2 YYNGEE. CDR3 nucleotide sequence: TGTGCCAGCAGCGTAGCACCTCGGGACAGCGAGCAGTACTTC. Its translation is CASSVAPRDSEQYF. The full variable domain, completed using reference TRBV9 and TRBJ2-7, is DSGVTQTPKHLITATGQRVTLRCSPRSGDLSVYWYQQSLDQGLQFLIQYYNGEERAKGNILERFSAQQFPDLHSELNLSSLELGDSALYFCASSVAPRDSEQYFGPGTRLTVT.

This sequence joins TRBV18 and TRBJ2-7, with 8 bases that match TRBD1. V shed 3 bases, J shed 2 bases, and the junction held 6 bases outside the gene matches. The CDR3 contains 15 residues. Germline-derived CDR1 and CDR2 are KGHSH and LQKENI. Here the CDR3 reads CASSPRTGKTYEQYF. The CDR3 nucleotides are TGTGCCAGCTCACCTAGGACAGGGAAGACCTACGAGCAGTACTTC. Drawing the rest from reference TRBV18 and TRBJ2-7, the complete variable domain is NAGVMQNPRHLVRRRGQEARLRCSPMKGHSHVYWYRQLPEEGLKFMVYLQKENIIDESGMPKERFSAEFPKEGPSILRIQQVVRGDSAAYFCASSPRTGKTYEQYFGPGTRLTVT.

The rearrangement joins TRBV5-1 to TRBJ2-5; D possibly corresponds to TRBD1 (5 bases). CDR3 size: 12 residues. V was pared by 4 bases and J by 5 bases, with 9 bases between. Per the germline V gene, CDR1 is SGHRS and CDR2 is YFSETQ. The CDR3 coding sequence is TGCGCCAGCAGCGCGGACAAGGAGACCCAGTACTTC. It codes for CASSADKETQYF.

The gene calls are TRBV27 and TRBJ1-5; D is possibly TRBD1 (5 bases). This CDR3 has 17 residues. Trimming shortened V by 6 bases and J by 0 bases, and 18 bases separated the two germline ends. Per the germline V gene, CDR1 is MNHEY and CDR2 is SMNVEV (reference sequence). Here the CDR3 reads CASSPRQFHDSNQPQHF. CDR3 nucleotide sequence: TGTGCCAGCAGCCCTCGACAGTTTCATGATAGCAATCAGCCCCAGCATTTT.

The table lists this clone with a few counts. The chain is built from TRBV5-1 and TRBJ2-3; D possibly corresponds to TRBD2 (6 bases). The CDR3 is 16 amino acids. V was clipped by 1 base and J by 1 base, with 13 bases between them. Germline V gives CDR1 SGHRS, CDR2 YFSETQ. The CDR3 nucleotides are TGCGCCAGCAGCTTGTTTACCGGGGGAGGCACAGATACGCAGTATTTT. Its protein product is CASSLFTGGGTDTQYF.

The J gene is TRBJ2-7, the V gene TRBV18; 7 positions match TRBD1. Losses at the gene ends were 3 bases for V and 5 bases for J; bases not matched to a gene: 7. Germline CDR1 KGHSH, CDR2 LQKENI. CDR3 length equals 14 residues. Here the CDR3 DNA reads TGTGCCAGCTCACCCGACAGGGTGAGGAACGAGCAGTACTTC. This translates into CASSPDRVRNEQYF.

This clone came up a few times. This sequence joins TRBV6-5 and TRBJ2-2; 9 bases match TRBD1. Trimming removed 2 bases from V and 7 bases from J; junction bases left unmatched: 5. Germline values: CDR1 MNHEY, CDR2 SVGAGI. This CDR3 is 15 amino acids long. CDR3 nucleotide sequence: TGTGCCAGCAGTTACACACAGGGGGCAATCGGGGAGCTGTTTTTT. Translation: CASSYTQGAIGELFF.

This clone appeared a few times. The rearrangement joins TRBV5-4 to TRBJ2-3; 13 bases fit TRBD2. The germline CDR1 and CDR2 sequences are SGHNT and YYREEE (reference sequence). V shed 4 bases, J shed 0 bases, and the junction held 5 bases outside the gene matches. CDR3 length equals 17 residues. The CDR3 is CASSVGLAGTSTDTQYF. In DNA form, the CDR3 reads TGTGCCAGCAGCGTGGGACTAGCGGGGACTAGCACAGATACGCAGTATTTT.

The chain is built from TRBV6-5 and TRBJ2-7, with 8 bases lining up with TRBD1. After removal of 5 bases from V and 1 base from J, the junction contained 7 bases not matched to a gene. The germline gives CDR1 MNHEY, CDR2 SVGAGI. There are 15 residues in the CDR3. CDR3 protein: CASSNRRTGSYEQYF. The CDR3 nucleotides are TGTGCCAGCAGTAACCGGAGGACAGGGTCCTACGAGCAGTACTTC.

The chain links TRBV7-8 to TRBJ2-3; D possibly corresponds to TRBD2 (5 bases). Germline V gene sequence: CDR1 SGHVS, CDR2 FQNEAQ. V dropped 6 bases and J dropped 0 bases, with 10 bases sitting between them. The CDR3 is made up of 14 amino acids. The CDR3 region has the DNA TGTGCCAGCAGTTCTAGCAGAAGCACAGATACGCAGTATTTT. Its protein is CASSSSRSTDTQYF.

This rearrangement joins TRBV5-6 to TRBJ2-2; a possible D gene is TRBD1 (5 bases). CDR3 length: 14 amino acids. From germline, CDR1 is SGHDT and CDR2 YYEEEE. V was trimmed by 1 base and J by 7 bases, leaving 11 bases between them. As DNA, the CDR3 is TGTGCCAGCAGCTTGCGAGCAGGGCTCGGGGAGCTGTTTTTT. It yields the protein CASSLRAGLGELFF.